Below are 9 T cell receptor beta chains sequenced from a single sample in a study of blood T cell repertoires in COVID-19. The repertoire was sequenced with immunoSEQ multiplex PCR; TCRdb's copy has only in-frame clones and lacks some. The sample includes about 76,000 clones, approximately 86% of them seen just once. The sequenced sample consisted of peripheral blood. These receptors originate from a human donor in a cohort sampled during active COVID-19.

The chain is built from TRBV11-3 and TRBJ2-1; 9 bases are shared with TRBD1. V shed 3 bases, J shed 4 bases, and the junction held 4 bases outside the gene matches. The germline V gene encodes CDR1 SGHNT and CDR2 YENEEA. The CDR3 has 15 amino acids. The CDR3 protein is CASSFLDRGYNEQFF. In nucleotides, the CDR3 is TGTGCCAGCAGCTTTCTTGACAGGGGGTACAATGAGCAGTTCTTC.

The chain has TRBV3-1 (or the pseudogene TRBV3-2) and TRBJ2-2; 9 nucleotides match TRBD1. The germline gives CDR1 LGHDT, CDR2 YNNKEL (reference sequence). The CDR3 extends over 17 amino acids. V shed 4 bases and J 4 bases; nucleotides not matched to a gene: 10. DNA of the CDR3: TGTGCCAGCAGCCCGAGACAGGGGGTGGCTGGCACCGGGGAGCTGTTTTTT. Residues: CASSPRQGVAGTGELFF.

The chain joins TRBV5-1 to TRBJ2-2; D unresolved. In germline, CDR1 is SGHRS, CDR2 YFSETQ. Trimming removed 0 bases from V and 6 bases from J, with 6 bases in between. This CDR3 contains 13 residues. The CDR3 DNA reads TGCGCCAGCAGCTTGGCTTCGGCCGGGGAGCTGTTTTTT. It translates to CASSLASAGELFF.

This clone was counted between two and nine times. As DNA, the CDR3 is TGTGCCAGCAGTTTGTGGGCTACGAGCTCCTACGAGCAGTACTTC. It encodes CASSLWATSSYEQYF. The genes are TRBV28 and TRBJ2-7; D is ambiguous. The CDR3 sequence is 15 residues long. V gave up 3 bases and J gave up 0 bases, with 12 bases separating them. Germline loops: CDR1 MDHEN, CDR2 SYDVKM.

Turning to this clone: This sample includes further DNA sequences coding for the same CDR3. V usage is TRBV7-9 and J usage is TRBJ2-7, with TRBD1 identical over 11 bases. This CDR3 contains 19 residues. V was pared by 5 bases and J by 2 bases, with 17 bases of the junction left unmatched. Germline V CDR1 and CDR2: SEHNR, FQNEAQ (reference sequence). Written as DNA, the CDR3 is TGTGCCAGCAGCCAACGGCGGACTGGGGGGACAGGGGGAACCTACGAGCAGTACTTC. This encodes CASSQRRTGGTGGTYEQYF.

This chain links TRBV24-1 with TRBJ1-1; D is possibly TRBD1 (5 bases). The CDR3 consists of 12 residues. The germline gives CDR1 KGHDR, CDR2 SFDVKD. The V end was cut by 5 bases, the J end by 10 bases, with 13 bases between. As DNA, the CDR3 is TGTGCCACCAGTGGAATGGGGGGGGTAGCTTTCTTT. It is translated as CATSGMGGVAFF.

The table lists this clone with a count of one. The V and J genes are TRBV5-4 and TRBJ2-3; 7 nucleotides align to TRBD1. Germline assignment: CDR1 SGHNT and CDR2 YYREEE (reference sequence). The CDR3 length is 17 residues. The junction had 11 bases not matched to a gene; V was cut back by 4 bases and J by 0 bases. CDR3 sequence (DNA): TGTGCCAGCAGCAGAAACAGGGGTTTGAGCAGCACAGATACGCAGTATTTT. Its translation: CASSRNRGLSSTDTQYF.

The genes are TRBV5-1 and TRBJ1-2, with 9 bases identical to TRBD1. In germline, CDR1 is SGHRS, CDR2 YFSETQ. The V gene end was trimmed by 3 bases and the J gene end by 6 bases; junction bases not matched to a gene: 9. The CDR3 covers 15 residues. CDR3 nucleotides: TGCGCCAGCAGCTCGAAGACCGGGACAGGGAATGGCTACACCTTC. Amino acid sequence: CASSSKTGTGNGYTF.

This clone has more than one count but fewer than ten. The chain carries TRBV5-1 and TRBJ1-1, with a possible D match to TRBD1 (5 bases). The germline CDR1 and CDR2 sequences are SGHRS and YFSETQ. The length of the CDR3 is 12 residues. Trimming stripped 4 bases from V and 2 bases from J, with 6 bases between. The CDR3 bases are TGCGCCAGCAGCGGGGCCAACACTGAAGCTTTCTTT. Translated: CASSGANTEAFF.